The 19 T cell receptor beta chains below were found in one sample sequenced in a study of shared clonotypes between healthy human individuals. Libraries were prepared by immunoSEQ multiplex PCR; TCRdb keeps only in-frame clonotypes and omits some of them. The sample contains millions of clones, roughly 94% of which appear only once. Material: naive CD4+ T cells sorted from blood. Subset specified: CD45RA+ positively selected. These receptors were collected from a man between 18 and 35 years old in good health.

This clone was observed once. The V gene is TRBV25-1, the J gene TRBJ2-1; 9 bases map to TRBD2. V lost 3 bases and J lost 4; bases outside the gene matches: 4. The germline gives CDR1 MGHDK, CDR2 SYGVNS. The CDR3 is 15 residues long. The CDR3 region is CASSERLAEYNEQFF. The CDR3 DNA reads TGTGCCAGCAGTGAGCGACTAGCGGAGTACAATGAGCAGTTCTTC. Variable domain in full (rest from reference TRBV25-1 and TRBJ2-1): EADIYQTPRYLVIGTGKKITLECSQTMGHDKMYWYQQDPGMELHLIHYSYGVNSTEKGDLSSESTVSRIRTEHFPLTLESARPSHTSQYLCASSERLAEYNEQFFGPGTRLTVL.

CDR3 amino acids: CASSVTGGWETQYF. CDR3 sequence (DNA): TGTGCCAGCAGCGTAACGGGGGGTTGGGAGACCCAGTACTTC. The chain has TRBV2 and TRBJ2-5; 7 nucleotides match TRBD2. Trimming at V came to 6 bases and at J to 5 bases, leaving 9 bases not matched to a gene. The CDR3 runs 14 residues. Germline CDR1 reads SNHLY; CDR2 reads FYNNEI. Together with reference TRBV2 and TRBJ2-5, the CDR3 gives the full variable domain: EPEVTQTPSHQVTQMGQEVILRCVPISNHLYFYWYRQILGQKVEFLVSFYNNEISEKSEIFDDQFSVERPDGSNFTLKIRSTKLEDSAMYFCASSVTGGWETQYFGPGTRLLVL.

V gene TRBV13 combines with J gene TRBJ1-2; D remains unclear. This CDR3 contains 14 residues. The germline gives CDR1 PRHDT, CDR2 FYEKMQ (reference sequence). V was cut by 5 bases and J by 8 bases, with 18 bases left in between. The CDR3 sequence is CASSSPGSGGGYTF. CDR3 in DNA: TGTGCCAGCAGCAGCCCTGGGTCCGGTGGAGGCTACACCTTC. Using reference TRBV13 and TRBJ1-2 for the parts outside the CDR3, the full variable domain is AAGVIQSPRHLIKEKRETATLKCYPIPRHDTVYWYQQGPGQDPQFLISFYEKMQSDKGSIPDRFSAQQFSDYHSELNMSSLELGDSALYFCASSSPGSGGGYTFGSGTRLTVV.

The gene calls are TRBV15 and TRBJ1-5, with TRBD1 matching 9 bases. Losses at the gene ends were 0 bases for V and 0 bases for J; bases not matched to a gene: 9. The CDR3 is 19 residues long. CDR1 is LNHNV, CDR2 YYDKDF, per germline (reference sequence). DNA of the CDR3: TGTGCCACCAGCAGAGATCAAGGGACAGGGCCCTATAGCAATCAGCCCCAGCATTTT. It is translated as CATSRDQGTGPYSNQPQHF.

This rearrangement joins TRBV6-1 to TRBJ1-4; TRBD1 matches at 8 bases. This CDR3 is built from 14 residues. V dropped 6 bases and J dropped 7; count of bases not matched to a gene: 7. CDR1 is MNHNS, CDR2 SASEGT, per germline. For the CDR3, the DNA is TGTGCCAGCAGCACAGGGGGTGTCGGTGAAAAACTGTTTTTT. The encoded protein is CASSTGGVGEKLFF.

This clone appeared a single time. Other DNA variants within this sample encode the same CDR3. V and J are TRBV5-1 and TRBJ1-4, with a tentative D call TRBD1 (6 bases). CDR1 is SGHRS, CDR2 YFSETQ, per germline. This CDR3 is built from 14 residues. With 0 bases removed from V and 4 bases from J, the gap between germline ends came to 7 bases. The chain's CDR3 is CASSLGTVNEKLFF. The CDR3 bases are TGCGCCAGCAGCTTGGGGACAGTTAATGAAAAACTGTTTTTT.

The CDR3 coding sequence is TGTGCCAGCAGCTCTAGAGGCGAAGCTTTCTTT. Translated: CASSSRGEAFF. The chain has TRBV7-2 and TRBJ1-1; D is ambiguous. Germline CDR1 reads SGHTA; CDR2 reads FQGNSA. V was pared by 4 bases and J by 8 bases, with 8 bases between. The CDR3 length is 11 residues.

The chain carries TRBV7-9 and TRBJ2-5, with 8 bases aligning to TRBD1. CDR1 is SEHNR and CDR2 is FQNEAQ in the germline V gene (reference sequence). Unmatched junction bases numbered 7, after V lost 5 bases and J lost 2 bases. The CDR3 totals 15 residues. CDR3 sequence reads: CASSPGQGVQETQYF. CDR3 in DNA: TGTGCCAGCAGCCCTGGACAGGGCGTACAAGAGACCCAGTACTTC.

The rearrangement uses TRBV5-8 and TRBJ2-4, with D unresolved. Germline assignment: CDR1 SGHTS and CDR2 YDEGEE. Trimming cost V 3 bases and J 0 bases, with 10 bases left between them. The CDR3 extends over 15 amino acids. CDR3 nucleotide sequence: TGTGCCAGCAGCTCCCAGAGCCTAGCCAAAAACATTCAGTACTTC. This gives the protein CASSSQSLAKNIQYF.

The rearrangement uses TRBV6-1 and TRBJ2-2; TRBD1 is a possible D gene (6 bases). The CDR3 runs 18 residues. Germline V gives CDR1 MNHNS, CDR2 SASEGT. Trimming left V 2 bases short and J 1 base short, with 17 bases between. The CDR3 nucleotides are TGTGCCAGCAGTGAAAGGGGGTCTCCCCAGATGAACACCGGGGAGCTGTTTTTT. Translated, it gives CASSERGSPQMNTGELFF.

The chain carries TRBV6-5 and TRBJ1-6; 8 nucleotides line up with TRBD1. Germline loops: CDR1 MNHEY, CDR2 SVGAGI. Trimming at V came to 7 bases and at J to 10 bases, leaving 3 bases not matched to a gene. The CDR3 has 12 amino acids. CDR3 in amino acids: CASTDRDSPLHF. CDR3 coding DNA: TGTGCCAGCACGGACAGGGACTCACCCCTCCACTTT.

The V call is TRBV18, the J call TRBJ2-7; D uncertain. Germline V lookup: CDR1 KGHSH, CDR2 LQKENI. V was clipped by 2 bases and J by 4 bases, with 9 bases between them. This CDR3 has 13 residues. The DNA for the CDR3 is TGTGCCAGCTCACCAGAATTAGTGTACGAGCAGTACTTC. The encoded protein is CASSPELVYEQYF.

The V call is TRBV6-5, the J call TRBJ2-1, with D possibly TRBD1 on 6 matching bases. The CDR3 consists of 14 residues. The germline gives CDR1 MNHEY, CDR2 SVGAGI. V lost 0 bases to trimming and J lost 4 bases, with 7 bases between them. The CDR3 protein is CASSYSDRYNEQFF. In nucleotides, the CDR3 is TGTGCCAGCAGTTACTCGGACAGATACAATGAGCAGTTCTTC.

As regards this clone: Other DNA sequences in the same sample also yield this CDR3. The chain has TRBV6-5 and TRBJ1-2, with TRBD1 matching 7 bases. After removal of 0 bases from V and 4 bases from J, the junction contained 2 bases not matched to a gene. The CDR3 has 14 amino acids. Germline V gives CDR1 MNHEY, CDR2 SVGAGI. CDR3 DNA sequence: TGTGCCAGCAGTTACTCGCGACAGGGCTATGGCTACACCTTC. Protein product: CASSYSRQGYGYTF.

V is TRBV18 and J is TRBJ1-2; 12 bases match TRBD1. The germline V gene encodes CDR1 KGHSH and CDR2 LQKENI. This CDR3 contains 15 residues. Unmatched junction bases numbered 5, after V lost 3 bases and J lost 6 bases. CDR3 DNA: TGTGCCAGCTCACCGGACCGGGACAGGGGGCATGGCTACACCTTC. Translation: CASSPDRDRGHGYTF.

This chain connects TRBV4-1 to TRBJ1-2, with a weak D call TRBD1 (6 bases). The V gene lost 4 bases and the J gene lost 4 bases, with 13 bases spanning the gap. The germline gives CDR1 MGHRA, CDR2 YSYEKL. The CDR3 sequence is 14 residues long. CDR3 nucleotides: TGCGCCAGCAGCCCTTCAGAGGGGGGCTATGGCTACACCTTC. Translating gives CASSPSEGGYGYTF.

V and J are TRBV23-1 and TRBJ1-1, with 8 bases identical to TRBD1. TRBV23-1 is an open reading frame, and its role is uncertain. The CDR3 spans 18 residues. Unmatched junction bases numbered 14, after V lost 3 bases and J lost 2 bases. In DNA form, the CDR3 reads TGCGCCAGCAGTCATCGGACAGGGACCGGACACAACAACACTGAAGCTTTCTTT. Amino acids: CASSHRTGTGHNNTEAFF.

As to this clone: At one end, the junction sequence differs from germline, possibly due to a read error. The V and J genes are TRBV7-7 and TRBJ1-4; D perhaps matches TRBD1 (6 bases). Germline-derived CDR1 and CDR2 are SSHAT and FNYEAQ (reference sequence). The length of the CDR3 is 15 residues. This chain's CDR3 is CASSLQQGQGEKLFF. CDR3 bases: TGTGCTAGCAGCTTACAACAAGGGCAGGGGGAAAAACTGTTTTTT.

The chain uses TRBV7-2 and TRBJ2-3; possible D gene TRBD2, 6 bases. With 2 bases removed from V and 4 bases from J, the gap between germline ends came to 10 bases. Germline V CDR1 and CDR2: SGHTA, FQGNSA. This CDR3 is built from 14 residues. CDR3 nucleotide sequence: TGTGCCAGCAGCTTATGGCGGGAAGCAGATACGCAGTATTTT. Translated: CASSLWREADTQYF.